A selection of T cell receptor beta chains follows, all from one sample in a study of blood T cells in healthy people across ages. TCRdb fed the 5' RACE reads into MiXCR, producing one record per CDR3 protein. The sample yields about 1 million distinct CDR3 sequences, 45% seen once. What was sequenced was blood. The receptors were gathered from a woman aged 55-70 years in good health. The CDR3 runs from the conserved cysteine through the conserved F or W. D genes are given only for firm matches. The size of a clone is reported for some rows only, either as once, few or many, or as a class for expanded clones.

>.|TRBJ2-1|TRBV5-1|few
TGCGCCAGCAGCTTGAGGCAGGGGCCCTCCTACAATGAGCAGTTCTTC
CASSLRQGPSYNEQFF
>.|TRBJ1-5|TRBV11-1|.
TGTGCCAGCAGCTTAGATTCGGTTTCTCAGCCCCAGCATTTT
CASSLDSVSQPQHF
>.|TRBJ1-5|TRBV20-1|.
TGCAGTGCTCACGGGGGCTTTGGACAGCCCCAGCATTTT
CSAHGGFGQPQHF
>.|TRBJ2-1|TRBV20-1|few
TGCAGTGCTAACCGACTCCAACGAGAAGAGCAGTTCTTC
CSANRLQREEQFF
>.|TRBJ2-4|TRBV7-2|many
TGTGCCAGCAGCTTAGGGGGAGGACTCATTCAGTACTTC
CASSLGGGLIQYF
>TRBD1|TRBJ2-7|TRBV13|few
TGTGCCAGCAGCGCAACCGGGACAGCAACCTACGAGCAGTACTTC
CASSATGTATYEQYF
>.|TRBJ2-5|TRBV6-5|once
TGTGCCAGCAGTTGGACGGGACAGACAACCGGGCGGGAGACCCGGTACTTC
CASSWTGQTTGRETRYF
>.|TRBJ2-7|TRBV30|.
TGTGCCTGGAGTGTAGGGTCTTACGAGCAGTACTTC
CAWSVGSYEQYF
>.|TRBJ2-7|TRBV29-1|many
TGCAGCGTTGCCGAGGGATACGAGCAGTACTTC
CSVAEGYEQYF
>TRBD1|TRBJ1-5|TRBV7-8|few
TGTGCCAGCAGCCAGGGGGCCCTTAGCAATCAGCCCCAGCATTTT
CASSQGALSNQPQHF
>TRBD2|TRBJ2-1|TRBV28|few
TGTGCCAGCAGAGATGGGCTAGCGGGTTTCTACAATGAGCAGTTCTTC
CASRDGLAGFYNEQFF
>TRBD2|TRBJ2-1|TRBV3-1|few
TGTGCCAGCAGCCAGAATCGGCTAGCGGCCGGCAATGAGCAGTTCTTC
CASSQNRLAAGNEQFF
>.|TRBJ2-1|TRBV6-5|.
TGTGCCAGTCGAGAGTATGGGACTCATGAGCAGTTCTTC
CASREYGTHEQFF
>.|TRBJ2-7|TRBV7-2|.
TGTGCCAGCAGCTTAAACCCCGGGGGTTTCCACGAGCAGTACTTC
CASSLNPGGFHEQYF
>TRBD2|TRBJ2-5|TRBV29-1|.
TGCAGCGTTTCTGTAGCGGGGGTAGGAGAGACCCAGTACTTC
CSVSVAGVGETQYF
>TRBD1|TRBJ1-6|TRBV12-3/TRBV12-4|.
TGTACCAGCAGTCGATTTGGACAGGGCTATAATTCACCCCTCCACTTT
CTSSRFGQGYNSPLHF
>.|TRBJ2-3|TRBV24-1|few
TGTGCCACCGCCGATACCTGGAATACGCAGTATTTT
CATADTWNTQYF
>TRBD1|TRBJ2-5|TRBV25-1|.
TGTGCCAGCGCCCAGACAGGGGCCCCGCAAGAGACCCAGTACTTC
CASAQTGAPQETQYF
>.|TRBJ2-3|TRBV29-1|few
TGCAGCGTGGCTGGCCGGGAGACCACAGATACGCAGTATTTT
CSVAGRETTDTQYF
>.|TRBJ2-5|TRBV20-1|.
TGCAGTGCAATGACCGGATGGGAGACCCAGTACTTC
CSAMTGWETQYF
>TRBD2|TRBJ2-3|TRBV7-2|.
TGTGCCAGCAGCTTAGCCGGGACTAGCTCCTACACAGATACGCAGTATTTT
CASSLAGTSSYTDTQYF
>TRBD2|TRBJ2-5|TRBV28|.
TGTGCCAGCAGTCCTTCCCAGGTAGCGGGAGGGTACTTC
CASSPSQVAGGYF
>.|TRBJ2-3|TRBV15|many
TGTGCCACCACGAGCGGGAGCACAGATACGCAGTATTTT
CATTSGSTDTQYF
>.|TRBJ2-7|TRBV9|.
TGTGCCAGCAGCGTAGGACAGTACAACTACGAGCAGTACTTC
CASSVGQYNYEQYF
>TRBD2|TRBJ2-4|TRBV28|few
TGTGCCAGCAGTTTTCAGCGGGGGAAAAACATTCAGTACTTC
CASSFQRGKNIQYF
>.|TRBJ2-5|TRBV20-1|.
TGCAGTGCTAGTTCCCCAGCGCGAGGGGAGACCCAGTACTTC
CSASSPARGETQYF
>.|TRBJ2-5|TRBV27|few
TGTGCCAGCAGTTCCCTCCCGATGGAGACCCAGTACTTC
CASSSLPMETQYF
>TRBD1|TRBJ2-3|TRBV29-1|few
TGCAGCGTTGATCGGCTACAGGGGGATACGCAGTATTTT
CSVDRLQGDTQYF
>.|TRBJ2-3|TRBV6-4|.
TGTGCCAGCAGTGACTCCGTTCGTGGAGGGCCGGGGTCAGATACGCAGTATTTT
CASSDSVRGGPGSDTQYF
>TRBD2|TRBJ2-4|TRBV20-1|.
TGCAGTGCTAGAGTACCAGCGGGAGTGGCCAAAAACATTCAGTACTTC
CSARVPAGVAKNIQYF
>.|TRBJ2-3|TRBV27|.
TGTGCCAGCAGTTTTTCTCATGGCACAGATACGCAGTATTTT
CASSFSHGTDTQYF
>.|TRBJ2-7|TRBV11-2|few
TGTGCCAGCAGCTTACCTTCCGACATAGCCTACGAGCAGTACTTC
CASSLPSDIAYEQYF
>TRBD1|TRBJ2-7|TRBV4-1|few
TGCGCCAGCAGCCAAGCGGGGACAGGGGTTCCCTACGAGCAGTACTTC
CASSQAGTGVPYEQYF
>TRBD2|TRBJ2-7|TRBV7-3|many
TGTGCCAGCAGCCGCACTGGGGTAGCGGGAGCCGAGCAGTACTTC
CASSRTGVAGAEQYF
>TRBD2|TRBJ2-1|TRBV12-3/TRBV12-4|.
TGTGCCAGCACGTACGGGACTAGCCCACCTTTTAGCTCCTACAATGAGCAGTTCTTC
CASTYGTSPPFSSYNEQFF
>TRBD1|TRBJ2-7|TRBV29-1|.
TGCAGCGCAAGGACAGGGTTCTCCTACGAGCAGTACTTC
CSARTGFSYEQYF
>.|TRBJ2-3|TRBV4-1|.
TGCGCCAGCAGCCAAGATCCTGGAAGGGGCACAGATACGCAGTATTTT
CASSQDPGRGTDTQYF
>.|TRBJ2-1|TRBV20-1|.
TGCAGTGCTAGTAGGCCTAGCGATTACAATGAGCAGTTCTTC
CSASRPSDYNEQFF
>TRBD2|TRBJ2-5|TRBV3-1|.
TGTGCCAGCAGCCAAGGGAGACTAGCGGGAATCGAGACCCAGTACTTC
CASSQGRLAGIETQYF
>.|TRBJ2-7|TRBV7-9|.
TGTGCCAGCAGCCGAGACAAGGGGCTAGGGAATGAGCAGTACTTC
CASSRDKGLGNEQYF
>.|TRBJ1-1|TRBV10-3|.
TGTGCCATCAGTGAGTCGTTTGACATGAACACTGAAGCTTTCTTT
CAISESFDMNTEAFF
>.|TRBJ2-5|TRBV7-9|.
TGTGCCAGCACCAGGGTGGTTCTGGAGACCCAGTACTTC
CASTRVVLETQYF
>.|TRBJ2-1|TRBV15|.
TGTGCCACCAGTACCAATCCCCGATCGGGTGAGCAGTTCTTC
CATSTNPRSGEQFF
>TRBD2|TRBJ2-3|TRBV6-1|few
TGTGCCAGCAGTGGGGTGGTAATAGCGGGAGGTGATACGCAGTATTTT
CASSGVVIAGGDTQYF
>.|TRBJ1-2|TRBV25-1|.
TGTGCCAGCAGCCTGGCGGTCCAGGAGGGCTACACCTTC
CASSLAVQEGYTF
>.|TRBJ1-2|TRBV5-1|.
TGCGCCAGCAGCTTGACCCAGGGGAACTATGGCTACACCTTC
CASSLTQGNYGYTF
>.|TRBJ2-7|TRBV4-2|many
TGTGCCAGCAGCCAAGTGGCAGGGGATGGAAGATACGAGCAGTACTTC
CASSQVAGDGRYEQYF
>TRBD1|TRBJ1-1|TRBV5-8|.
TGTGCCAGCAGGTCCAGGGGGTATGGACGGGATTCGAACACTGAAGCTTTCTTT
CASRSRGYGRDSNTEAFF
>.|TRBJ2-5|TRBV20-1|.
TGCAGTGCTAGAGCTGGGTCTGAGACCCAGTACTTC
CSARAGSETQYF
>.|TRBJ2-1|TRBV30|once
TGTGCCTGGACGGTAGGGGGAGGGGTGGATGAGCAGTTCTTC
CAWTVGGGVDEQFF